The entry below gives a single T cell receptor beta chain sequence along with its context. The target antigen is unknown. Time point specified: pre-sensitization, week 0. Treatment noted: therapeutic diphenylcyclopropenone sensitization with weekly scalp DPC. The CDR3 is 13 residues long. Germline loops: CDR1 LNHNV, CDR2 YYDKDF (reference sequence). The V end was cut by 3 bases, the J end by 5 bases, with 11 bases between. Individual cDNA molecules each carried unique molecular identifiers attached by the library. MiXCR, run by TCRdb on the RACE reads, gives a single entry per CDR3 protein. The data hold 60,000 to 70,000 distinct CDR3 sequences, with about 10% observed a single time. The record originates from a study of human T cells and chemical hapten exposure. Whole-study context: Researchers reported sensitizing a roughly 2 cm by roughly 2 cm upper inner arm skin site with 2% DPC. The study patch tested 0.01% DPC on the upper back and read results at 6 days.

Points from the study as a whole: Significantly more large CDR3 similarity clusters arose among expanded TCRs than among controls.

The source was whole blood, collected in connection with sensitization to the hapten diphenylcyclopropenone (DPC). This receptor was identified in a woman in her 50s with alopecia areata. Some clones in this sample may be carry-over from other donors' samples. This rearrangement joins TRBV15 to TRBJ2-7; a possible D gene is TRBD1 (5 bases). CDR3 in amino acids: CATSRHSGNEQYF. CDR3 in DNA: TGTGCCACCAGCAGGCACTCAGGGAACGAGCAGTACTTC.